Below are 25 T cell receptor beta chains sequenced from a single sample in a study of CXCR3-negative and CXCR3-positive naive CD8 T cells. The method, 5' RACE with UMI labels, was used to prepare the TRB cDNA libraries. From the 5' RACE reads, TCRdb lists one entry per CDR3 protein and no DNA. The sample holds fewer than 95,000 distinct CDR3 sequences. Sequences were obtained from naive CXCR3- CD8+ T cells from blood. Subset of the sample: CD45RO-CCR7+CD27+CD95- naive CD8+ T cells lacking CXCR3 (TNR3-). The origin of the receptors is a human donor in good health. Some clones in this sample may be carry-over from other donors' samples.

J is TRBJ2-2 and V is TRBV6-2 or TRBV6-3. This CDR3 is built from 14 residues. Germline V gives CDR1 MNHEY, CDR2 SVGEGT. This chain's CDR3 is CASSYWPNTGELFF.

CDR3: CASSWGGQGPYEQYF. This chain joins TRBV7-9 and TRBJ2-7; TCRdb designates TRBD1, a call that cannot be tested without DNA. This CDR3 has 15 amino acids. The germline gives CDR1 SEHNR, CDR2 FQNEAQ (reference sequence).

This chain connects TRBV15 to TRBJ1-2. CDR3 length: 12 amino acids. The germline V gene has CDR1 LNHNV and CDR2 YYDKDF (reference sequence). The CDR3 protein is CATSSQNYGYTF.

The chain uses TRBV29-1 and TRBJ2-7; TCRdb gives TRBD2 as the D gene, but with no DNA this cannot be confirmed. Germline V gene lookup returns CDR1 SQVTM and CDR2 ANQGSEA. The CDR3 is 13 amino acids. This chain's CDR3 is CSVDGGLAYEQYF.

The genes are TRBV12-3 or TRBV12-4 and TRBJ2-1; lacking DNA, the TRBD1 call made by TCRdb goes unchecked. CDR3 length: 16 amino acids. The CDR3 reads CASRGLGTEVYNEQFF.

The V and J genes are TRBV10-3 and TRBJ2-1. This CDR3 comprises 14 residues. Germline V gene data show CDR1 as ENHRY and CDR2 as SYGVKD. The CDR3 sequence: CAISDQAPSNEQFF.

This chain joins TRBV20-1 and TRBJ2-1; the D call from TCRdb, TRBD1, cannot be confirmed without DNA. CDR3 size: 14 residues. Germline V CDR1 and CDR2: DFQATT, SNEGSKA (reference sequence). CDR3 in amino acids: CSARDRQGLNEQLF.

The V gene is TRBV5-1, the J gene TRBJ2-1; without DNA, the TCRdb call of TRBD2 cannot be checked. The CDR3 totals 16 residues. Germline values: CDR1 SGHRS, CDR2 YFSETQ. The CDR3 region is CASSLVGTSPLDEQFF.

The chain employs TRBV29-1 and TRBJ2-7; without DNA, the TCRdb call of TRBD1 cannot be checked. Per the germline V gene, CDR1 is SQVTM and CDR2 is ANQGSEA. This CDR3 contains 12 residues. Here the CDR3 reads CSVVGGPHEQYF.

The rearrangement uses TRBV4-2 and TRBJ2-1; the D call of TRBD2 rests on TCRdb alone, since no DNA is present to check it. The CDR3 contains 16 residues. Per the germline V gene, CDR1 is LGHNA and CDR2 is YNFKEQ. CDR3 region: CASSQVPAGGYNEQFF.

V gene TRBV7-8 combines with J gene TRBJ2-3; TCRdb outputs TRBD1, but without DNA this stays unchecked. CDR1 and CDR2 from the germline V gene are SGHVS and FQNEAQ. This CDR3 region has 16 residues. This chain's CDR3 is CASSLGGRGISDTQYF.

This chain uses TRBV29-1 with TRBJ2-5; TCRdb names TRBD2, which stays unverified in the absence of DNA. The CDR3 runs to 11 residues. Germline CDR1 reads SQVTM; CDR2 reads ANQGSEA. CDR3 protein: CSVPLGETQYF.

The CDR3 sequence: CSVGSVRVNEQFF. The chain links TRBV29-1 to TRBJ2-1; TCRdb designates TRBD2, a call that cannot be tested without DNA. The germline gives CDR1 SQVTM, CDR2 ANQGSEA. This CDR3 has 13 residues.

The genes are TRBV21-1 and TRBJ1-6. TRBV21-1 counts as a pseudogene. The CDR3 totals 16 residues. The CDR3 here is CASSTTRRSLNSPLHF.

J is TRBJ2-3 and V is TRBV5-1; TCRdb reports TRBD1, a call that lacks DNA to check it against. The CDR3 consists of 17 residues. The V gene's germline CDR1 is SGHRS and CDR2 YFSETQ. This CDR3 is CASSFGGGSSGTDTQYF.

The chain couples TRBV2 to TRBJ1-4; TCRdb lists TRBD1, though no DNA is available to test this call. Germline-derived CDR1 and CDR2 are SNHLY and FYNNEI. The CDR3 has 14 amino acids. The CDR3 sequence is CASAGTAGEEKLFF.

The V gene is TRBV2, the J gene TRBJ2-5. The length of the CDR3 is 13 residues. Germline assignment: CDR1 SNHLY and CDR2 FYNNEI. The CDR3 loop reads CASLGLTIETQYF.

V and J are TRBV5-5 and TRBJ1-4; the TRBD1 assignment by TCRdb is unverifiable without DNA. The germline gives CDR1 SGHKS, CDR2 YYEKEE (reference sequence). This CDR3 region has 13 residues. The CDR3 sequence is CASSSGQDEKLFF.

The chain is built from TRBV2 and TRBJ2-5; the TCRdb D gene call, TRBD2, has no DNA to confirm it. The CDR3 sequence is 15 residues long. Germline V lookup: CDR1 SNHLY, CDR2 FYNNEI. The CDR3 loop is CASSSGLAVQETQYF.

The J gene is TRBJ1-2, the V gene TRBV29-1; no DNA is available, so the TRBD1 call from TCRdb remains unchecked. Germline V CDR1 and CDR2: SQVTM, ANQGSEA. This CDR3 is 14 amino acids long. The CDR3 is CSVDLLTGYDGYTF.

This sequence joins TRBV2 and TRBJ2-1; TCRdb picks TRBD2, but there is no DNA to check that call. This CDR3 has 16 amino acids. Germline CDR1 is SNHLY and CDR2 is FYNNEI. The CDR3 sequence is CASSEGGGGYSYEQFF.

CDR3 loop: CASSSQGGEQYF. The rearrangement joins TRBV7-9 to TRBJ2-7; TCRdb's D call, TRBD2, is unchecked because there is no DNA. Germline V CDR1 and CDR2: SEHNR, FQNEAQ (reference sequence). CDR3 length: 12 amino acids.

V is TRBV5-1 and J is TRBJ2-7; as DNA is missing, the TRBD1 call by TCRdb cannot be tested. The germline CDR1 and CDR2 sequences are SGHRS and YFSETQ. The CDR3 sequence is 14 residues long. Here the CDR3 reads CASSQGTDSYEQYF. Full variable domain (remainder filled in from reference TRBV5-1 and TRBJ2-7): KAGVTQTPRYLIKTRGQQVTLSCSPISGHRSVSWYQQTPGQGLQFLFEYFSETQRNKGNFPGRFSGRQFSNSRSEMNVSTLELGDSALYLCASSQGTDSYEQYFGPGTRLTVT.

The rearrangement uses TRBV28 and TRBJ1-1; absent DNA, TCRdb's TRBD1 call cannot be checked. Germline values: CDR1 MDHEN, CDR2 SYDVKM. The CDR3 length is 15 residues. The CDR3 is CASSSTGTKNTEAFF.

The V gene is TRBV29-1, the J gene TRBJ2-3; TCRdb returns TRBD2, unconfirmable since there is no DNA. The V gene's germline CDR1 is SQVTM and CDR2 ANQGSEA. This CDR3 is 17 amino acids long. CDR3 protein: CSVEWASAGLAGDTQYF.